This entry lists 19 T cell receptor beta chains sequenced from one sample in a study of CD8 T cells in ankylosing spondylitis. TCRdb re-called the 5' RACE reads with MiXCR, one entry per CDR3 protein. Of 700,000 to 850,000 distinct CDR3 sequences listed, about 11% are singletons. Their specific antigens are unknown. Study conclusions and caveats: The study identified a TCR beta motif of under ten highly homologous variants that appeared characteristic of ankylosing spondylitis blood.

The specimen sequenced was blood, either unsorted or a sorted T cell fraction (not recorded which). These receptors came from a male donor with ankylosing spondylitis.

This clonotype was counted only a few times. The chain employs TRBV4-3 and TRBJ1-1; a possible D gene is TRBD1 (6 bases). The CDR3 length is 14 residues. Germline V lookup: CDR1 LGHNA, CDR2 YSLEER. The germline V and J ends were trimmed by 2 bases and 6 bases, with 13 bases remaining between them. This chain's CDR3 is CASSQQQGWAEAFF. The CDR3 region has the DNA TGCGCCAGCAGCCAACAACAGGGTTGGGCTGAAGCTTTCTTT.

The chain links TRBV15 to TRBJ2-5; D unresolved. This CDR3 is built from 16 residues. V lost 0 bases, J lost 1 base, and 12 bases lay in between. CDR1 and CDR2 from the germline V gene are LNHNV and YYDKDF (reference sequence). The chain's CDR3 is CATSREAQPGQETQYF. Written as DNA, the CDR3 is TGTGCCACCAGCAGAGAAGCACAACCGGGCCAAGAGACCCAGTACTTC. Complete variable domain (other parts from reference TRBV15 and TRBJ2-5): DAMVIQNPRYQVTQFGKPVTLSCSQTLNHNVMYWYQQKSSQAPKLLFHYYDKDFNNEADTPDNFQSRRPNTSFCFLDIRSPGLGDTAMYLCATSREAQPGQETQYFGPGTRLLVL.

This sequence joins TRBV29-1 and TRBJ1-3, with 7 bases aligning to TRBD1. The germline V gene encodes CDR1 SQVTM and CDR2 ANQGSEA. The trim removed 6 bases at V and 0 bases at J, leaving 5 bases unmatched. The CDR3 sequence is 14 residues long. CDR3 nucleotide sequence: TGCAGCGTAGAGGGGGACAGCTCTGGAAACACCATATATTTT. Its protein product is CSVEGDSSGNTIYF.

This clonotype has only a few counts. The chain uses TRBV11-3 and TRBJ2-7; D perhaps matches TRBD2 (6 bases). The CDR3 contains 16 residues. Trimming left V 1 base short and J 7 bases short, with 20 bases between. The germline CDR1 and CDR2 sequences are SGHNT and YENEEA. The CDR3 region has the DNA TGTGCCAGCAGCTTAGCCCCGGGTGCTTTTGGAGGGGAGCAGTACTTC. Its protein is CASSLAPGAFGGEQYF.

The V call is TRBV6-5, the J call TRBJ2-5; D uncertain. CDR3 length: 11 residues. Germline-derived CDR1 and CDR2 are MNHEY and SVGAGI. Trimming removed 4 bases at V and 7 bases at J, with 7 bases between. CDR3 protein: CASSSPATQYF. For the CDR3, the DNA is TGTGCCAGCAGTTCCCCCGCGACCCAGTACTTC.

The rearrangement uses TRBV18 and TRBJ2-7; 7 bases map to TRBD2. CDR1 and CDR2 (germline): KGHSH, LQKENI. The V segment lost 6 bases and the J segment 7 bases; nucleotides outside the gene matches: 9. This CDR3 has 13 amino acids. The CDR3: CASSRRGMREQYF. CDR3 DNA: TGTGCCAGCTCCCGGCGGGGGATGCGGGAGCAGTACTTC.

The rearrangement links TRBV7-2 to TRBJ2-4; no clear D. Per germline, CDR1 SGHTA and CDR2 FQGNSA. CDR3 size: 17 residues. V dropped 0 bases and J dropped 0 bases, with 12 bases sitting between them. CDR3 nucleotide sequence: TGTGCCAGCAGCTTAGCGCTGGCAGCCCTAGCCAAAAACATTCAGTACTTC. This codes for CASSLALAALAKNIQYF.

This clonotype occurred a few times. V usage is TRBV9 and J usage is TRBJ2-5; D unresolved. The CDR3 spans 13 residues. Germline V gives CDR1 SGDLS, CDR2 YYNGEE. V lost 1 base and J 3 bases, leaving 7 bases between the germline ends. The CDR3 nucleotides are TGTGCCAGCAGCGTAATGGCAGAAGAGACCCAGTACTTC. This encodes CASSVMAEETQYF.

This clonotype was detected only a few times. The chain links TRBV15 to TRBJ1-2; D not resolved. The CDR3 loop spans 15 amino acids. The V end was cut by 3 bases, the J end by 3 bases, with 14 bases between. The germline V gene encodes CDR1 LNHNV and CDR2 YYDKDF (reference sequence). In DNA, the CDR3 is TGTGCCACCAGCAGCGCCAAGGAACCGGACTATGGCTACACCTTC. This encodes CATSSAKEPDYGYTF.

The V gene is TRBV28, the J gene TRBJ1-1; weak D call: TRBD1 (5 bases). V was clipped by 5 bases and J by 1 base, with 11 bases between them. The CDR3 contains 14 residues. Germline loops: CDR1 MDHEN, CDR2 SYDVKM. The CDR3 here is CASSAPGSNTEAFF. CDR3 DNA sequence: TGTGCCAGCAGTGCACCAGGGTCGAACACTGAAGCTTTCTTT.

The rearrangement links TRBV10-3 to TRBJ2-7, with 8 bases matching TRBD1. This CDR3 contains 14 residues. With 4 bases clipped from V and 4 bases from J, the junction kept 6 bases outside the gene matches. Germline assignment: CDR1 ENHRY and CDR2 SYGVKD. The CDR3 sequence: CAISGTGSPYEQYF. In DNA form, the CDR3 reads TGTGCCATCAGTGGGACAGGGTCACCTTACGAGCAGTACTTC.

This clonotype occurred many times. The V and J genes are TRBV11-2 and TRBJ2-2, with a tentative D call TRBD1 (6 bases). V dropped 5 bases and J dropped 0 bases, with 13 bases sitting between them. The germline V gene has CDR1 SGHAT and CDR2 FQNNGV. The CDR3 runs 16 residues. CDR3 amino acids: CASSPDGGSNTGELFF. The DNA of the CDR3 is TGTGCCAGCAGCCCAGATGGGGGCTCGAACACCGGGGAGCTGTTTTTT.

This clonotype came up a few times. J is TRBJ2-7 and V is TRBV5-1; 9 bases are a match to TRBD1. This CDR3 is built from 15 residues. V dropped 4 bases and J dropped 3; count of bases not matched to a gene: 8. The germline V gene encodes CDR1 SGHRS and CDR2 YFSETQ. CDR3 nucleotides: TGCGCCAGCAGCCCTGGTGGGACAGGGCGCTACGAGCAGTACTTC. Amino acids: CASSPGGTGRYEQYF.

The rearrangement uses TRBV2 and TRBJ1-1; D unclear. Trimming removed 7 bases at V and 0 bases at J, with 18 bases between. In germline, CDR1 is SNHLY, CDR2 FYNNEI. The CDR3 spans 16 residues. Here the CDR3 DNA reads TGTGCCAGCACCAAAGACGAACAGATTTTGAACACTGAAGCTTTCTTT. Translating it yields CASTKDEQILNTEAFF.

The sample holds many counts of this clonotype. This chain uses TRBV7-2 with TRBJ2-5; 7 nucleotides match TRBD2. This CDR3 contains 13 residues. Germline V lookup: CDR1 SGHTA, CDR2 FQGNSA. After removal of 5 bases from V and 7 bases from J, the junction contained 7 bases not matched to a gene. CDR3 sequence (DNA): TGTGCCAGCAGCCCAATCGGGGAGGGGACCCAGTACTTC. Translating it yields CASSPIGEGTQYF.

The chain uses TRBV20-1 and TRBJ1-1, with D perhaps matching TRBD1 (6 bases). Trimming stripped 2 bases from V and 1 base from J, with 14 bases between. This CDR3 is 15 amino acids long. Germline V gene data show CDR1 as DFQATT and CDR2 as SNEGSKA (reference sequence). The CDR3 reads CSARPEDRWNTEAFF. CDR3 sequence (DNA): TGCAGTGCTAGACCTGAAGACAGGTGGAACACTGAAGCTTTCTTT.

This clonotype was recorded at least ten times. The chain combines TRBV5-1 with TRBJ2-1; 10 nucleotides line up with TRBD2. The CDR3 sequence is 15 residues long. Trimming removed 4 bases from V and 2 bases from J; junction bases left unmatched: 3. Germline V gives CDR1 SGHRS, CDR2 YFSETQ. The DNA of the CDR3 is TGCGCCAGCAGCAGGACTAGCGGCACCTACAATGAGCAGTTCTTC. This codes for CASSRTSGTYNEQFF.

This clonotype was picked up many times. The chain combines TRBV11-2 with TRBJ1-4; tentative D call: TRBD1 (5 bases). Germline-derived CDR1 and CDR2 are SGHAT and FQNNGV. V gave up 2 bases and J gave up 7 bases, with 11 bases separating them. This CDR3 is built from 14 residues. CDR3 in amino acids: CASSLTGAGEKLFF. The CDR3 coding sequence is TGTGCCAGCAGCTTAACCGGGGCGGGTGAAAAACTGTTTTTT.

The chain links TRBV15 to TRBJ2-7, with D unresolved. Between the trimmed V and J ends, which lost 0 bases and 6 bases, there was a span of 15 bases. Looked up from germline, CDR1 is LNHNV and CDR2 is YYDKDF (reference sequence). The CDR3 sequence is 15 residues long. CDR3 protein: CATSRDAGVGGEQYF. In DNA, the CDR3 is TGTGCCACCAGCAGAGATGCTGGGGTCGGTGGCGAGCAGTACTTC.